The clone carrying this T cell receptor beta chain was detected ten times or more. TCRdb re-called the 5' RACE reads with MiXCR, one entry per CDR3 protein. In the table there are 59,000 or so distinct CDR3 sequences, about 13% of which are singletons. These data are taken from a study of neurological immune-mediated disorders. V dropped 0 bases and J dropped 9; count of bases not matched to a gene: 10. Germline V gives CDR1 SGHRS, CDR2 YFSETQ. The CDR3 consists of 16 residues. The sample taken for sequencing was PBMCs. The chain recombines TRBV5-1 with TRBJ2-1, with 9 bases lining up with TRBD1. The clonotype comes from a woman in her sixties with HTLV-1-associated myelopathy (HAM/TSP). The CDR3 DNA reads TGCGCCAGCAGCTTGGCACCCGTGGGACAGGGAAGTGAGCAGTTCTTC. This sequence encodes CASSLAPVGQGSEQFF.